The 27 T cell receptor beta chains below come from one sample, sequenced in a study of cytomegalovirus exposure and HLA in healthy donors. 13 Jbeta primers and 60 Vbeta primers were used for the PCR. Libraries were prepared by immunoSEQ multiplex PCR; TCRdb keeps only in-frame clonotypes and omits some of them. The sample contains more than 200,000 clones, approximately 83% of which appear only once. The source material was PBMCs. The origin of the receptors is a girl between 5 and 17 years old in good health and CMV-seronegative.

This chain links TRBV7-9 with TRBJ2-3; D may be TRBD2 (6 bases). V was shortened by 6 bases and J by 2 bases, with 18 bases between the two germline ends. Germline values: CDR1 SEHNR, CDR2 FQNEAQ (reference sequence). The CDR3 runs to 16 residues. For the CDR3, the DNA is TGTGCCAGCAGTCGTCCCGGGACTCGAAACACAGATACGCAGTATTTT. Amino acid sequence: CASSRPGTRNTDTQYF. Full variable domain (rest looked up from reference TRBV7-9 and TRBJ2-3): DTGVSQNPRHKITKRGQNVTFRCDPISEHNRLYWYRQTLGQGPEFLTYFQNEAQLEKSRLLSDRFSAERPKGSFSTLEIQRTEQGDSAMYLCASSRPGTRNTDTQYFGPGTRLTVL.

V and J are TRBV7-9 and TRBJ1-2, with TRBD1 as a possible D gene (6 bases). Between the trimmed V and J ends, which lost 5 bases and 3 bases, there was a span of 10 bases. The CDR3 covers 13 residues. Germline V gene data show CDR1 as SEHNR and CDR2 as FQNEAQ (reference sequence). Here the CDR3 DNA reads TGTGCCAGCAGCCAGTCAGGGGACTATGGCTACACCTTC. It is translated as CASSQSGDYGYTF.

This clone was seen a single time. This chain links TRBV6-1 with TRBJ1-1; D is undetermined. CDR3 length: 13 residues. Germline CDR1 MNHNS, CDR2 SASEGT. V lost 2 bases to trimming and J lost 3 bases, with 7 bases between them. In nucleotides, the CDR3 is TGTGCCAGCAGTGAACAGGCATACACTGAAGCTTTCTTT. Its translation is CASSEQAYTEAFF.

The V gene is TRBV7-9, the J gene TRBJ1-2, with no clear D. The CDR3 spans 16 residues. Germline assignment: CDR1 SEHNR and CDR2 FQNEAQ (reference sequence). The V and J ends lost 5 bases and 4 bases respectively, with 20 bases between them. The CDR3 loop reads CASSEMGRFTRYGYTF. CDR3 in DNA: TGTGCCAGCAGCGAGATGGGCAGGTTTACGCGCTATGGCTACACCTTC.

CDR3 sequence: CASSLRQVNTEAFF. Written as DNA, the CDR3 is TGTGCCAGCAGCTTGCGGCAAGTGAACACTGAAGCTTTCTTT. The chain links TRBV7-9 to TRBJ1-1; D call uncertain. The CDR3 sequence is 14 residues long. Trimming removed 3 bases at V and 0 bases at J, with 8 bases between. The germline V gene has CDR1 SEHNR and CDR2 FQNEAQ (reference sequence).

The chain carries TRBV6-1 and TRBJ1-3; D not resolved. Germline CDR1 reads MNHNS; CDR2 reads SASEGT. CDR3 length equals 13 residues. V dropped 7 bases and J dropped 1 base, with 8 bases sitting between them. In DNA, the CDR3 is TGTGCCAGCACCCACGAGTCTGGAAACACCATATATTTT. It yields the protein CASTHESGNTIYF.

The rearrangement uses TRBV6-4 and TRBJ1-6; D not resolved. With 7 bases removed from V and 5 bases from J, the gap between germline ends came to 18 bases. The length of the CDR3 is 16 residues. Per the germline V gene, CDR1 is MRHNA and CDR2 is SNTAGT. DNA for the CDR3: TGTGCCAGCATCCCGGAGGGCCGTGGCAATAATTCACCCCTCCACTTT. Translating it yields CASIPEGRGNNSPLHF.

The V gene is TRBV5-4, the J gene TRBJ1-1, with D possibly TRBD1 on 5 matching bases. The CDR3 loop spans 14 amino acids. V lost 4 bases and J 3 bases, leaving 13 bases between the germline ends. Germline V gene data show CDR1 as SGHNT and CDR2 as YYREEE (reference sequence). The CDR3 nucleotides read TGTGCCAGCAGCAACGGACATTCTGACACTGAAGCTTTCTTT. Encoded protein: CASSNGHSDTEAFF.

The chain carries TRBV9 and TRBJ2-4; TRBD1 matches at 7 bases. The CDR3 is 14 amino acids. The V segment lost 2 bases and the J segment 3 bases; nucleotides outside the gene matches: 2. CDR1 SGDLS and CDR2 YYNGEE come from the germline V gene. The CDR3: CASSVGTDKNIQYF. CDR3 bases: TGTGCCAGCAGCGTGGGGACAGACAAAAACATTCAGTACTTC.

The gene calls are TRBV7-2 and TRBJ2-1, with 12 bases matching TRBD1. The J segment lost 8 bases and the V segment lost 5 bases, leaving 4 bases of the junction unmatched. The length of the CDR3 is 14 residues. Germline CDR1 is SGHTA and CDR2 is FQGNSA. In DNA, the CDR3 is TGTGCCAGCAGCGCCGGGACAGGGGGCTATGAGCAGTTCTTC. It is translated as CASSAGTGGYEQFF.

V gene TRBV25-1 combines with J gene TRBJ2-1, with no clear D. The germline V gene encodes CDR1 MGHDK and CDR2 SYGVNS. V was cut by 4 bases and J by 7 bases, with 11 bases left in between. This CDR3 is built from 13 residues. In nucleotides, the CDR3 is TGTGCCAGCAGTGCCCCCCCCATTAATGAGCAGTTCTTC. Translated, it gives CASSAPPINEQFF. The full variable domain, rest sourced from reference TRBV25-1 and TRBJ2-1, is EADIYQTPRYLVIGTGKKITLECSQTMGHDKMYWYQQDPGMELHLIHYSYGVNSTEKGDLSSESTVSRIRTEHFPLTLESARPSHTSQYLCASSAPPINEQFFGPGTRLTVL.

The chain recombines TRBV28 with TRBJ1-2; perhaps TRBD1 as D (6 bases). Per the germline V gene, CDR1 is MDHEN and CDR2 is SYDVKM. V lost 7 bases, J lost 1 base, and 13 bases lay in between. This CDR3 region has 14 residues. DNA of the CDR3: TGTGCCAGCATTCGGGAGGGGGGTAACTATGGCTACACCTTC. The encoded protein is CASIREGGNYGYTF.

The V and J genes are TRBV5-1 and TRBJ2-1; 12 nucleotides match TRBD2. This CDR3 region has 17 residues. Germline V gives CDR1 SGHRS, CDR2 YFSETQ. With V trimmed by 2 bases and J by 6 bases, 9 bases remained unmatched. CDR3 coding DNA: TGCGCCAGCAGCTTCCTTCAACTAGCGGGAGGAGGCAATGAGCAGTTCTTC. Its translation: CASSFLQLAGGGNEQFF.

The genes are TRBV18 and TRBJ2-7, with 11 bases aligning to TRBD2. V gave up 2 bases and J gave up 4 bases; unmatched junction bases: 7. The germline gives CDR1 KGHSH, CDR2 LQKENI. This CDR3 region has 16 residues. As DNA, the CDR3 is TGTGCCAGCTCACCATCGGCTAGCGGGAGGTCTTACGAGCAGTACTTC. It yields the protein CASSPSASGRSYEQYF.

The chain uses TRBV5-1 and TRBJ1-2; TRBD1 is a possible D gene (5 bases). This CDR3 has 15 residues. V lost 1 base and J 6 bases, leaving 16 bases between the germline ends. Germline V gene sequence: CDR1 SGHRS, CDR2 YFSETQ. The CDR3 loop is CASSLSPDRNDGYTF. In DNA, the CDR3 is TGCGCCAGCAGCTTGTCCCCCGACAGAAATGATGGCTACACCTTC. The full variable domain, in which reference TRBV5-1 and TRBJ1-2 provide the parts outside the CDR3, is KAGVTQTPRYLIKTRGQQVTLSCSPISGHRSVSWYQQTPGQGLQFLFEYFSETQRNKGNFPGRFSGRQFSNSRSEMNVSTLELGDSALYLCASSLSPDRNDGYTFGSGTRLTVV.

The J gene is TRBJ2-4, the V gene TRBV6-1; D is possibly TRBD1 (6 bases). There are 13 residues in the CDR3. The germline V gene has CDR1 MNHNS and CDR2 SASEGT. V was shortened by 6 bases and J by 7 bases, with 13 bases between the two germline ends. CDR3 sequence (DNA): TGTGCCAGCAGAGCTATTACAGGGAACATTCAGTACTTC. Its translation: CASRAITGNIQYF.

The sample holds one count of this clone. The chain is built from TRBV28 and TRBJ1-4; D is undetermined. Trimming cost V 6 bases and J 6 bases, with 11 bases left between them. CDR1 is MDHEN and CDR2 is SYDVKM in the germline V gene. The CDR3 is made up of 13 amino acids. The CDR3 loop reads CASRPTGYEKLFF. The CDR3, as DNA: TGTGCCAGCAGGCCGACGGGGTATGAAAAACTGTTTTTT. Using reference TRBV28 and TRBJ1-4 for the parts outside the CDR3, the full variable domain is DVKVTQSSRYLVKRTGEKVFLECVQDMDHENMFWYRQDPGLGLRLIYFSYDVKMKEKGDIPEGYSVSREKKERFSLILESASTNQTSMYLCASRPTGYEKLFFGSGTQLSVL.

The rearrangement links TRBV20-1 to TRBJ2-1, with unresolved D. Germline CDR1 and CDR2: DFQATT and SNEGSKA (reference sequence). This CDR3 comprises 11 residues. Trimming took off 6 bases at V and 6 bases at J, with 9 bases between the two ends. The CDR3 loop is CSASPGNEQFF. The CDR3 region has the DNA TGCAGTGCGAGCCCCGGCAATGAGCAGTTCTTC.

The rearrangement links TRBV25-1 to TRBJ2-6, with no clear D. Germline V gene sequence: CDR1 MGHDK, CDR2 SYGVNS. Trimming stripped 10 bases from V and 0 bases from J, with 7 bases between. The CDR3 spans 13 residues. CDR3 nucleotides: TGTGCCACGAGAATCTCTGGGGCCAACGTCCTGACTTTC. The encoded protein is CATRISGANVLTF. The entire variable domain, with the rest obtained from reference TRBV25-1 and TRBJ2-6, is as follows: EADIYQTPRYLVIGTGKKITLECSQTMGHDKMYWYQQDPGMELHLIHYSYGVNSTEKGDLSSESTVSRIRTEHFPLTLESARPSHTSQYLCATRISGANVLTFGAGSRLTVL.

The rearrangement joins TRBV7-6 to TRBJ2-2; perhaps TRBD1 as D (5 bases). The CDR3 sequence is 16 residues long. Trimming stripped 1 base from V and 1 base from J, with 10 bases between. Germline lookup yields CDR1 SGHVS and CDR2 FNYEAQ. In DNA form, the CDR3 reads TGTGCCAGCAGCTTAGGGGGCGGCCGGAACACCGGGGAGCTGTTTTTT. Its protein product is CASSLGGGRNTGELFF.

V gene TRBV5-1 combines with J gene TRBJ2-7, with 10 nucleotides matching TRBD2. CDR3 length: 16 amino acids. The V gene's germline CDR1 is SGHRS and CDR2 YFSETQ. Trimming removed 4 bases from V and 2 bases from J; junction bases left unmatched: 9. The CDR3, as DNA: TGCGCCAGCAGCACCGGACTAGCGGTATTCCCCTACGAGCAGTACTTC. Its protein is CASSTGLAVFPYEQYF.

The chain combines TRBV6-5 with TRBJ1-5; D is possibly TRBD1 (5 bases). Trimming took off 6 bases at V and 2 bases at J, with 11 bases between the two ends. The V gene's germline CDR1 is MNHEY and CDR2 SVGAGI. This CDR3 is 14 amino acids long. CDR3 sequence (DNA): TGTGCCAGCAGAAAGGGGCAGGGCAATCAGCCCCAGCATTTT. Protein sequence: CASRKGQGNQPQHF.

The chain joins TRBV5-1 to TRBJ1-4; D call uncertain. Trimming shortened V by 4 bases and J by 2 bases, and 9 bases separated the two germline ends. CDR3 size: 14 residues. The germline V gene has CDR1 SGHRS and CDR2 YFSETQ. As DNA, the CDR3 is TGCGCCAGCAGCCAGTGGTCCACTAATGAAAAACTGTTTTTT. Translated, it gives CASSQWSTNEKLFF.

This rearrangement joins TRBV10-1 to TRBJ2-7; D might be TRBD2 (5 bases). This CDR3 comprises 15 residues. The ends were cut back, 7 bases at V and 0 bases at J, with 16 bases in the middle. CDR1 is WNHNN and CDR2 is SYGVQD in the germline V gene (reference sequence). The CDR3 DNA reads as TGCGCCAGCAAGGAGGAGTTTGAGAGCTCCTACGAGCAGTACTTC. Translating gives CASKEEFESSYEQYF.

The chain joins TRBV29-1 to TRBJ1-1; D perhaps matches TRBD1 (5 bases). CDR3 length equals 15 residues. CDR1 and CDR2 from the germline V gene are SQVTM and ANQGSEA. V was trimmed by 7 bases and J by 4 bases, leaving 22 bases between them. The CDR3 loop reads CSGGRTGSLSTEAFF. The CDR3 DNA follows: TGCAGCGGGGGACGGACCGGGAGTCTCAGCACTGAAGCTTTCTTT.

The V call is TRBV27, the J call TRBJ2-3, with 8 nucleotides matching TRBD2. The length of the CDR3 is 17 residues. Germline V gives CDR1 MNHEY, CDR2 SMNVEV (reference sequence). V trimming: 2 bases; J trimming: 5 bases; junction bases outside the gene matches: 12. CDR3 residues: CASSLLTTSVSIDTQYF. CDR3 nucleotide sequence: TGTGCCAGCAGTTTACTTACGACTAGCGTTTCGATAGATACGCAGTATTTT.

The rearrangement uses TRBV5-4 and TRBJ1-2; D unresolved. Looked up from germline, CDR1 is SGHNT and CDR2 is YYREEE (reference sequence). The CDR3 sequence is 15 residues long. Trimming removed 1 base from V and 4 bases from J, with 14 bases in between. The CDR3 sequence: CASSLREGVSYGYTF. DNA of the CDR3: TGTGCCAGCAGCTTGCGGGAGGGTGTGTCCTATGGCTACACCTTC.